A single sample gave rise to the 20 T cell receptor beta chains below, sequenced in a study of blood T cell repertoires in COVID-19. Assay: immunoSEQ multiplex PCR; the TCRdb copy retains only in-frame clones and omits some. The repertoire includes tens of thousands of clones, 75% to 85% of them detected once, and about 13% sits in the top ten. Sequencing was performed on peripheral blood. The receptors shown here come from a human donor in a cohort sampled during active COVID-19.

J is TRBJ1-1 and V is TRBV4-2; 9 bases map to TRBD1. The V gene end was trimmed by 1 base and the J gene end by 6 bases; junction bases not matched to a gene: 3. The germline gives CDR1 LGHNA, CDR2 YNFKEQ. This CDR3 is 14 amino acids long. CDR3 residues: CASSQGDRVPEAFF. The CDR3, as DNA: TGTGCCAGCAGCCAAGGGGACAGGGTCCCTGAAGCTTTCTTT.

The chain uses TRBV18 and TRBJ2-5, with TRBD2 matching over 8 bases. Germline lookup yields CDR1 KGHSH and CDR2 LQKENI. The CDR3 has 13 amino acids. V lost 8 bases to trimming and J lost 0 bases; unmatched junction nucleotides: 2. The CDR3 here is CASLSGDQETQYF. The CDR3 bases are TGTGCCAGCCTTAGCGGGGACCAAGAGACCCAGTACTTC.

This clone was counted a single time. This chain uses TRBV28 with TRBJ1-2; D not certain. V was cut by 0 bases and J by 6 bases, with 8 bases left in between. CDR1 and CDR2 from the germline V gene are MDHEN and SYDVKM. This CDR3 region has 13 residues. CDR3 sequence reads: CASSLWAEDGYTF. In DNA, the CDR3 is TGTGCCAGCAGTTTATGGGCGGAGGATGGCTACACCTTC.

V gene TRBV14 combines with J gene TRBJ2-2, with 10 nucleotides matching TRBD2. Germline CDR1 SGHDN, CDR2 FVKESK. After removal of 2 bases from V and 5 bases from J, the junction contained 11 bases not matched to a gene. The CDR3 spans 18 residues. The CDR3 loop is CASSQRNLAGVLTGELFF. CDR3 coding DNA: TGTGCCAGCAGCCAACGCAACCTAGCGGGAGTTTTAACCGGGGAGCTGTTTTTT.

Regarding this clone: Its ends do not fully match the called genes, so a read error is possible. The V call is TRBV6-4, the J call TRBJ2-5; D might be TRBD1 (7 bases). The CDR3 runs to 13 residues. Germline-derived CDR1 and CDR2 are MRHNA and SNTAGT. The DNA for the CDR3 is TGCCCTTCCCGCCCGGTCCCCAGGGGGGCCCAGTACTTC. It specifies CPSRPVPRGAQYF.

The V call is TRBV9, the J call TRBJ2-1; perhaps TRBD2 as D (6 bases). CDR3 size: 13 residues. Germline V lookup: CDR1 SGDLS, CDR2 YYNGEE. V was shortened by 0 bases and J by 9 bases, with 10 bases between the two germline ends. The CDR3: CASSVDLASEQFF. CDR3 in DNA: TGTGCCAGCAGCGTAGATCTAGCGAGTGAGCAGTTCTTC. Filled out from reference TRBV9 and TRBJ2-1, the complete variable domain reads DSGVTQTPKHLITATGQRVTLRCSPRSGDLSVYWYQQSLDQGLQFLIQYYNGEERAKGNILERFSAQQFPDLHSELNLSSLELGDSALYFCASSVDLASEQFFGPGTRLTVL.

The CDR3 protein is CASSQGQGQAFF. CDR3 bases: TGTGCCAGCAGCCAGGGACAGGGGCAAGCTTTCTTT. V gene TRBV7-2 combines with J gene TRBJ1-1, with 10 bases that match TRBD1. The ends lost 5 bases at V and 9 bases at J; junction bases unmatched: 3. CDR1 is SGHTA and CDR2 is FQGNSA in the germline V gene. The CDR3 has 12 amino acids.

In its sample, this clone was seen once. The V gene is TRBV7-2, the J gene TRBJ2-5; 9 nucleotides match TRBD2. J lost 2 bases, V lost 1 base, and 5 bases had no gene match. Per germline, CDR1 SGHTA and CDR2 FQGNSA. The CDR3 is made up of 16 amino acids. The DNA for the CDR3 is TGTGCCAGCAGCTTAGGGTCTAGCGGGGCTCAAGAGACCCAGTACTTC. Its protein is CASSLGSSGAQETQYF.

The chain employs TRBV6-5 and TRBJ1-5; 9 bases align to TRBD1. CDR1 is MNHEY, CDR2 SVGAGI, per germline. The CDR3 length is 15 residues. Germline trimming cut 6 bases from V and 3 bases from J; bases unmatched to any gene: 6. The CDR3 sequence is CASRATGGLNQPQHF. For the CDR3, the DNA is TGTGCCAGCAGAGCAACAGGGGGCCTCAATCAGCCCCAGCATTTT.

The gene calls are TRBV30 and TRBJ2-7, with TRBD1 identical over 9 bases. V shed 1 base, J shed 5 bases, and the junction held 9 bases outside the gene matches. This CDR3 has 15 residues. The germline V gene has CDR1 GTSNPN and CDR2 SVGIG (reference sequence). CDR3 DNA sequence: TGTGCCTGGAGTGCCGTTGGGACAGGGACCCACGAGCAGTACTTC. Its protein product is CAWSAVGTGTHEQYF.

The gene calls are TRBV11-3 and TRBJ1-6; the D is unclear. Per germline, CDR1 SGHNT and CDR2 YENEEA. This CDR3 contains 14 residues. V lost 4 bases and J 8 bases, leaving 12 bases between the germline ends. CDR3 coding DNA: TGTGCCAGCAGCTCGGGTAATATGGATTCACCCCTCCACTTT. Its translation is CASSSGNMDSPLHF.

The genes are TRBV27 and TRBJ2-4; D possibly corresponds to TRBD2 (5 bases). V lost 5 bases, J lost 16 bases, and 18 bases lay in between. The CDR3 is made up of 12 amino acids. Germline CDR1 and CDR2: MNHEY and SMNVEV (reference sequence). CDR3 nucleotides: TGTGCCAGCAGTAAACTAGGAACATTCAAATACTTC. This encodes CASSKLGTFKYF.

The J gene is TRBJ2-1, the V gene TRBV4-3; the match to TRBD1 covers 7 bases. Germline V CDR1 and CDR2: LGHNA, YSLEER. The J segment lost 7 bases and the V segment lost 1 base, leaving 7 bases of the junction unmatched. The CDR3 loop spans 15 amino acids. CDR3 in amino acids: CASSQGGTVTNEQFF. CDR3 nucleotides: TGCGCCAGCAGCCAAGGGGGGACAGTAACAAATGAGCAGTTCTTC.

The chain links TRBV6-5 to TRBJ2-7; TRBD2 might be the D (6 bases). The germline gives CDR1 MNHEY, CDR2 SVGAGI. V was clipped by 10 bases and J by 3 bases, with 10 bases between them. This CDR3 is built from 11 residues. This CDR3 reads CATRGVYEQYF. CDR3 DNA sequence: TGTGCCACCCGCGGGGTCTACGAGCAGTACTTC.

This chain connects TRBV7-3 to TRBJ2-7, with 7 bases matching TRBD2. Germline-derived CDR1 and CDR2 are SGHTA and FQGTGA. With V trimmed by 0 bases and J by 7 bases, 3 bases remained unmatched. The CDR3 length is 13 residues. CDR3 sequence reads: CASSLTREREQYF. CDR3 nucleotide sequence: TGTGCCAGCAGCTTAACGCGGGAGCGGGAGCAGTACTTC.

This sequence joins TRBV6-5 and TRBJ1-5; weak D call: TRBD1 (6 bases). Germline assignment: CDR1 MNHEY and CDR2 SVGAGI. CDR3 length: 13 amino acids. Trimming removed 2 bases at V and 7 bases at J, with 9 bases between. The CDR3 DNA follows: TGTGCCAGCAGTTACAGGGGGGGCCAGCCCCAGCATTTT. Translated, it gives CASSYRGGQPQHF.

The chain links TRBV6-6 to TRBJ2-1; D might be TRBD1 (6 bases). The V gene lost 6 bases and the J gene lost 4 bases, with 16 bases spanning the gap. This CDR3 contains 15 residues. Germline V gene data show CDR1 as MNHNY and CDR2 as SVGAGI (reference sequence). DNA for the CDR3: TGTGCCAGCAGGAGCCATCAGACAGGTTACAATGAGCAGTTCTTC. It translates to CASRSHQTGYNEQFF.

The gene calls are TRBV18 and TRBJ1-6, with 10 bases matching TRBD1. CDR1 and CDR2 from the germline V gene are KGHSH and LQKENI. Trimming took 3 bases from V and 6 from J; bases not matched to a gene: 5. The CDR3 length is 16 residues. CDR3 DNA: TGTGCCAGCTCACCCCGACAGGGGGCGGGTAATTCACCCCTCCACTTT. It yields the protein CASSPRQGAGNSPLHF. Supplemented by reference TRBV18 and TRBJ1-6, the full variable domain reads NAGVMQNPRHLVRRRGQEARLRCSPMKGHSHVYWYRQLPEEGLKFMVYLQKENIIDESGMPKERFSAEFPKEGPSILRIQQVVRGDSAAYFCASSPRQGAGNSPLHFGNGTRLTVT.

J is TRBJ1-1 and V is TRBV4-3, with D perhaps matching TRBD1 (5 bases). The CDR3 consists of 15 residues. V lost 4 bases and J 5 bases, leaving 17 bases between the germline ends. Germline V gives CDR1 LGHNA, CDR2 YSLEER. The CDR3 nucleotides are TGCGCCAGCAGCCCATTAATGGGGGGGGGAACTGAAGCTTTCTTT. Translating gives CASSPLMGGGTEAFF.

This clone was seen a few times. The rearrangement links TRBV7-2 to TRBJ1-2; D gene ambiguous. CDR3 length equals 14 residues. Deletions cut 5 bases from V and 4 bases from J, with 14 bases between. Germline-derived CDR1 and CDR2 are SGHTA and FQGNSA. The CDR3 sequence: CASSPKPDIYGYTF. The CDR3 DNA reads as TGTGCCAGCAGCCCTAAACCCGACATCTATGGCTACACCTTC. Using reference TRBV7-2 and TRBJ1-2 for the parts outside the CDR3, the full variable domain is GAGVSQSPSNKVTEKGKDVELRCDPISGHTALYWYRQSLGQGLEFLIYFQGNSAPDKSGLPSDRFSAERTGGSVSTLTIQRTQQEDSAVYLCASSPKPDIYGYTFGSGTRLTVV.